The sequence of this TCR beta chain was determined in a study of blood T cell repertoires in COVID-19. In the study overall: Both acute and convalescent COVID-19 samples were obtained from the United States, Italy and Spain. T cells, B-cell-depleted T cells, or PBMCs supplied cDNA or gDNA.

Original processing methods: Using reference gene primer amplification, nucleated cell counts were estimated. Generated by immunoSEQ multiplex PCR, the TCRdb table keeps only in-frame clones and is missing some. The DNA gave D and trimming, while V, J and clone size come from that table. In the table there are under 250,000 clones, around four fifths of which are singletons. J was trimmed by 5 bases and V by 3 bases; bases with no gene match: 15. Germline V gene sequence: CDR1 SEHNR, CDR2 FQNEAQ (reference sequence). The CDR3 spans 18 residues. The rearrangement joins TRBV7-9 to TRBJ2-1; 8 bases match TRBD2. The clonotype comes from a woman aged 60-75 years with active or convalescent COVID-19. Sequencing was carried out using peripheral blood. The CDR3 DNA follows: TGTGCCAGCAGCTTGGCAGAACGACTACCAGCGGGGGACAATGAGCAGTTCTTC. Encoded protein: CASSLAERLPAGDNEQFF.